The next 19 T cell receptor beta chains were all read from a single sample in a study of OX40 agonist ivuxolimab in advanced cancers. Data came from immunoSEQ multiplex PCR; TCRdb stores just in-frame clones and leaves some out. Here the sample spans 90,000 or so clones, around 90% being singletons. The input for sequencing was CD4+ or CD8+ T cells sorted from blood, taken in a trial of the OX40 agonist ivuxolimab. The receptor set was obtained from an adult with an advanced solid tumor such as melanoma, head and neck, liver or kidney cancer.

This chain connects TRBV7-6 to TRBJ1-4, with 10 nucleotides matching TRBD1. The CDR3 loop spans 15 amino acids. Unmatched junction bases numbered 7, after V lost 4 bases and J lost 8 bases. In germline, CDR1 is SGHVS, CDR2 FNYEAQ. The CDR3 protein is CASSSGTGVWEKLFF. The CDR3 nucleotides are TGTGCCAGCAGCTCGGGGACAGGGGTGTGGGAAAAACTGTTTTTT.

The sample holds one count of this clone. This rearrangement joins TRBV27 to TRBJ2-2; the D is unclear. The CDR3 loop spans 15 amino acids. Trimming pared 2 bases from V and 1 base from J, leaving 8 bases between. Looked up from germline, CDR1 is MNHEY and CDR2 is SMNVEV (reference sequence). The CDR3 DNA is TGTGCCAGCAGTTTAATAGGCGTGAACACCGGGGAGCTGTTTTTT. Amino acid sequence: CASSLIGVNTGELFF.

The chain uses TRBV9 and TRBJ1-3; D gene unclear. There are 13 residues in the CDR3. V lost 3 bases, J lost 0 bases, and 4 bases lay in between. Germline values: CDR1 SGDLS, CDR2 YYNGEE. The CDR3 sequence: CASSENSGNTIYF. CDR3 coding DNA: TGTGCCAGCAGCGAAAACTCTGGAAACACCATATATTTT.

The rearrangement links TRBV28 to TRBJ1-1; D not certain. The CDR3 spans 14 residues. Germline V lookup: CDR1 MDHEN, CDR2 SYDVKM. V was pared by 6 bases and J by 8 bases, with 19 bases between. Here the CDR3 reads CASSYITERREAFF. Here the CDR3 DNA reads TGTGCCAGCAGCTACATAACAGAGCGAAGAGAAGCTTTCTTT.

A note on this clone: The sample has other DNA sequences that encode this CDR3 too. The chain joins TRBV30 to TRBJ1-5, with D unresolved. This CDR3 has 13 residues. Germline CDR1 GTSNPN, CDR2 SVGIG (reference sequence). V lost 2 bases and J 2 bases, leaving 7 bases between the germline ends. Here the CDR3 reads CAWSLGGNQPQHF. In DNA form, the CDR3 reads TGTGCCTGGAGTCTCGGGGGCAATCAGCCCCAGCATTTT.

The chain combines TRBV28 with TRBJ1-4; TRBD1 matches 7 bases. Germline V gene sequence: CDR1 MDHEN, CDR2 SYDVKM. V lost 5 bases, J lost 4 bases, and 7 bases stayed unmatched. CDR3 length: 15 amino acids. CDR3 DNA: TGTGCCAGCAGTGCTTGGGGGACAGTTAATGAAAAACTGTTTTTT. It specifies CASSAWGTVNEKLFF.

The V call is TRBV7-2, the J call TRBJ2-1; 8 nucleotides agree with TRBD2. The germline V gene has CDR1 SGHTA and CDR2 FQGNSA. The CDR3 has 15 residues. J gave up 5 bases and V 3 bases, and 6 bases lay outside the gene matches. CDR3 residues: CASSFFLAGHNEQFF. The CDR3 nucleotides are TGTGCCAGCAGCTTTTTCCTAGCGGGCCACAATGAGCAGTTCTTC.

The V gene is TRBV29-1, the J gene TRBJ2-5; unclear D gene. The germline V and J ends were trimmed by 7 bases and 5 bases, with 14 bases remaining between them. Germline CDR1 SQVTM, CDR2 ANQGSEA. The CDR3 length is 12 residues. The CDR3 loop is CSAADGLETQYF. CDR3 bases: TGCAGCGCTGCGGACGGTTTGGAGACCCAGTACTTC. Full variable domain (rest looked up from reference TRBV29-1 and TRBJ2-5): SAVISQKPSRDICQRGTSLTIQCQVDSQVTMMFWYRQQPGQSLTLIATANQGSEATYESGFVIDKFPISRPNLTFSTLTVSNMSPEDSSIYLCSAADGLETQYFGPGTRLLVL.

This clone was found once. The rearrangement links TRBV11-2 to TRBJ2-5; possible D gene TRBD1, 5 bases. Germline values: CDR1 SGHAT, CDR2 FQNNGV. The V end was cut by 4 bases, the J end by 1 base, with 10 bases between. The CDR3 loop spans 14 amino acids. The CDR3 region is CASSYQGFQETQYF. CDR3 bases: TGTGCCAGCAGCTACCAGGGATTCCAAGAGACCCAGTACTTC.

The CDR3 DNA sequence: TGTGCCAGCAGCTTGTCGGACAGGGGGGGCTATGGCTACACCTTC. Its translation: CASSLSDRGGYGYTF. The J gene is TRBJ1-2, the V gene TRBV7-9, with 10 bases aligning to TRBD1. The germline gives CDR1 SEHNR, CDR2 FQNEAQ (reference sequence). The CDR3 covers 15 residues. The V and J ends lost 3 bases and 4 bases, in that order; junction bases with no gene match: 5.

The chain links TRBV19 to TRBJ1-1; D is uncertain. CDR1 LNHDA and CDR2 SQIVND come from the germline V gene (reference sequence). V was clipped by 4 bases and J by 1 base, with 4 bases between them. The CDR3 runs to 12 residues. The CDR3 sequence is CASSRQNTEAFF. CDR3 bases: TGTGCCAGTAGTAGACAGAACACTGAAGCTTTCTTT.

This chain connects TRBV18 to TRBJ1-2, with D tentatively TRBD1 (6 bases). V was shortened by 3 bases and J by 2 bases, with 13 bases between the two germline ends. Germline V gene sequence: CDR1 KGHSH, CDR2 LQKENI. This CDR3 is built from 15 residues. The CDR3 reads CASSPTQGPNYGYTF. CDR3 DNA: TGTGCCAGCTCACCGACACAGGGCCCGAACTATGGCTACACCTTC.

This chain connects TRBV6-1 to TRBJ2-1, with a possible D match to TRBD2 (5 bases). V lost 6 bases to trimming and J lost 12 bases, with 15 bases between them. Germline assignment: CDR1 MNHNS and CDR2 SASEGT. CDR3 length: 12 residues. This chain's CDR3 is CASSPGGLGQFF. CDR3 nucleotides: TGTGCCAGCAGCCCTGGAGGCTTGGGGCAGTTCTTC.

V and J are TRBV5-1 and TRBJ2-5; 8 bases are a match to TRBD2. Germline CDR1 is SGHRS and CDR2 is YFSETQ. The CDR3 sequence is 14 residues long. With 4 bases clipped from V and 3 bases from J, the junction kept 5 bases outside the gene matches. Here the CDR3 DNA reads TGCGCCAGCAGCCTCGGGACTAGTGAAGAGACCCAGTACTTC. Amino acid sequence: CASSLGTSEETQYF.

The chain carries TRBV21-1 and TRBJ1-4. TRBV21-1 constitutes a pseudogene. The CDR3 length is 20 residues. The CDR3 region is CASSNTLRPRDSPRGEKLFF. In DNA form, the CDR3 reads TGTGCCAGCAGCAATACGTTACGACCGCGCGACAGTCCTCGGGGGGAAAAACTGTTTTTT.

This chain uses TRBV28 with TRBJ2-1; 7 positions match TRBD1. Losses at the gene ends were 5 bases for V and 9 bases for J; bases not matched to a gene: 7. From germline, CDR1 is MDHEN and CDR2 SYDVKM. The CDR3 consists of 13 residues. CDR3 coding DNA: TGTGCCAGCAGTCCGGGACAGAGTCTTGAGCAGTTCTTC. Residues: CASSPGQSLEQFF.

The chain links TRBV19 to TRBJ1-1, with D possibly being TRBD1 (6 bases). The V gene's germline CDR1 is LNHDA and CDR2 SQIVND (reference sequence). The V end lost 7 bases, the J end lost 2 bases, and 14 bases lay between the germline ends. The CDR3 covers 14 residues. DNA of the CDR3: TGTGCCAGTACCAAGGGGGACACTAACACTGAAGCTTTCTTT. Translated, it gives CASTKGDTNTEAFF. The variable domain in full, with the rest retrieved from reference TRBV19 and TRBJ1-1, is DGGITQSPKYLFRKEGQNVTLSCEQNLNHDAMYWYRQDPGQGLRLIYYSQIVNDFQKGDIAEGYSVSREKKESFPLTVTSAQKNPTAFYLCASTKGDTNTEAFFGQGTRLTVV.

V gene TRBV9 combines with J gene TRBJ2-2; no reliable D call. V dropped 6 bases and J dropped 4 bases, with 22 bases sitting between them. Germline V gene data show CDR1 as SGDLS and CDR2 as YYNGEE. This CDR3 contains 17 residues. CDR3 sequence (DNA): TGTGCCAGCAATAAGGGTATATGGGCAGGCGGCACCGGGGAGCTGTTTTTT. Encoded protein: CASNKGIWAGGTGELFF. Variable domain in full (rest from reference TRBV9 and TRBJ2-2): DSGVTQTPKHLITATGQRVTLRCSPRSGDLSVYWYQQSLDQGLQFLIQYYNGEERAKGNILERFSAQQFPDLHSELNLSSLELGDSALYFCASNKGIWAGGTGELFFGEGSRLTVL.

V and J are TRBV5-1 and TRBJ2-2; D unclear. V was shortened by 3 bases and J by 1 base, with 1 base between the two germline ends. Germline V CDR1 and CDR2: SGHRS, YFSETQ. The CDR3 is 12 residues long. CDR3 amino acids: CASSWNTGELFF. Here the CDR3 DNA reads TGCGCCAGCAGCTGGAACACCGGGGAGCTGTTTTTT.